The T cell receptor beta chain under discussion was sequenced for a study of cytomegalovirus exposure and HLA in healthy donors. Study results and limitations: Later analysis demonstrated an association between a missense DCLRE1C variant and TCR beta V- and J-gene trimming.

As for this clone: What it binds is unknown.

The V end was cut by 3 bases, the J end by 7 bases, with 6 bases between. The germline V gene has CDR1 SEHNR and CDR2 FQNEAQ (reference sequence). This CDR3 region has 11 residues. The primer mix had 60 Vbeta and 13 Jbeta primers. TCRdb's copy holds only in-frame clones and misses some; the assay was immunoSEQ multiplex PCR. This table holds 140,000 to 150,000 clones, less than 90% found once. As for the donors, each was a healthy bone marrow donor. At collection, donors were nominally healthy, but unrecorded immune exposures were probable. The receptor's source is a boy between 2 and 10 years old in good health and CMV-seronegative. Material for sequencing was PBMCs. The chain couples TRBV7-9 to TRBJ1-1; no firm D call. This chain's CDR3 is CASSFRFEAFF. The CDR3 bases are TGTGCCAGCAGCTTTCGTTTTGAAGCTTTCTTT.